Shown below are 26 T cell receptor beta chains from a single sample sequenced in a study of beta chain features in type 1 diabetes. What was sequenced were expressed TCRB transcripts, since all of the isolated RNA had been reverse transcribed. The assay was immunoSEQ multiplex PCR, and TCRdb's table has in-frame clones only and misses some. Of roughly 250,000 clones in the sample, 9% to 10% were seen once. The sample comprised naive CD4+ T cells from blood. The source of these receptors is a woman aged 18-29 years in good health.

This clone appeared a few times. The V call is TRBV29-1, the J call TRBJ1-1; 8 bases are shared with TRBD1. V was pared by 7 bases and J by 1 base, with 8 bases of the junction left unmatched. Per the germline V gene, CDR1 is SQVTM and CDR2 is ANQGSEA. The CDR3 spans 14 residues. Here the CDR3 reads CSAIDRGRNTEAFF. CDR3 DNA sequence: TGCAGCGCTATCGACAGGGGTCGGAACACTGAAGCTTTCTTT. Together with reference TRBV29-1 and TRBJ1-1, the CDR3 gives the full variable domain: SAVISQKPSRDICQRGTSLTIQCQVDSQVTMMFWYRQQPGQSLTLIATANQGSEATYESGFVIDKFPISRPNLTFSTLTVSNMSPEDSSIYLCSAIDRGRNTEAFFGQGTRLTVV.

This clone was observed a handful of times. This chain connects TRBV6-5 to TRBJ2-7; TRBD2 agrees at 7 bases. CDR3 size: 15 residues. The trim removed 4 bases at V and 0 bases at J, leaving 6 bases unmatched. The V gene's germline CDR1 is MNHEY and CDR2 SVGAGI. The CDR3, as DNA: TGTGCCAGCAGTTTTAACCGGGACTACTCCTACGAGCAGTACTTC. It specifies CASSFNRDYSYEQYF.

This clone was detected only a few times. Written as DNA, the CDR3 is TGTGCCAGCAGCCAAGAAGGAGCCAATGAGCAGTTCTTC. Protein product: CASSQEGANEQFF. The rearrangement joins TRBV14 to TRBJ2-1; D unclear. Germline V CDR1 and CDR2: SGHDN, FVKESK. Trimming stripped 0 bases from V and 6 bases from J, with 6 bases between. The CDR3 length is 13 residues. The entire variable domain, with the rest obtained from reference TRBV14 and TRBJ2-1, is as follows: EAGVTQFPSHSVIEKGQTVTLRCDPISGHDNLYWYRRVMGKEIKFLLHFVKESKQDESGMPNNRFLAERTGGTYSTLKVQPAELEDSGVYFCASSQEGANEQFFGPGTRLTVL.

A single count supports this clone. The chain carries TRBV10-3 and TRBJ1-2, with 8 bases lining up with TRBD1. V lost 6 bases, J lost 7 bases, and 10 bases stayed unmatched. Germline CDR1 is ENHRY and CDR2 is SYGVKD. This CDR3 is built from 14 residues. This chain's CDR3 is CAISVAETGVGYTF. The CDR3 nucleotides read TGTGCCATCAGCGTAGCCGAGACAGGGGTTGGCTACACCTTC.

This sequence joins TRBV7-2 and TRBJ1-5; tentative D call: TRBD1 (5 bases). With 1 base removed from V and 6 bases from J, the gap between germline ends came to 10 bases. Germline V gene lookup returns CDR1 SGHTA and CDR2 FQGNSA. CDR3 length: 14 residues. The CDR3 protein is CASSLGRGSQPQHF. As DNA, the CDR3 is TGTGCCAGCAGCTTAGGTAGGGGTAGTCAGCCCCAGCATTTT.

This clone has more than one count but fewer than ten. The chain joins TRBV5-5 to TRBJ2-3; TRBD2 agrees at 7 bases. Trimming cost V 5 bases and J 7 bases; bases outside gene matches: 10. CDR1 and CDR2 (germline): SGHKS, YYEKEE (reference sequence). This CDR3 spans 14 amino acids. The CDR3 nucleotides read TGTGCCAGCAGGGCCAGCGGGGTTCTGTATACGCAGTATTTT. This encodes CASRASGVLYTQYF.

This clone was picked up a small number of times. DNA of the CDR3: TGTGCCAGCAGTGACGTCGGGCAGGGTAACTATGGCTACACCTTC. It specifies CASSDVGQGNYGYTF. This chain joins TRBV6-1 and TRBJ1-2, with D tentatively TRBD1 (5 bases). The CDR3 sequence is 15 residues long. Per germline, CDR1 MNHNS and CDR2 SASEGT. V lost 3 bases, J lost 1 base, and 12 bases lay in between.

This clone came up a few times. Here the CDR3 reads CASSSTSGSTDTQYF. Here the CDR3 DNA reads TGTGCCAGCTCGAGTACTAGCGGTAGCACAGATACGCAGTATTTT. The chain has TRBV18 and TRBJ2-3; 8 bases match TRBD2. V dropped 6 bases and J dropped 0; count of bases not matched to a gene: 5. The CDR3 extends over 15 amino acids. CDR1 and CDR2 from the germline V gene are KGHSH and LQKENI.

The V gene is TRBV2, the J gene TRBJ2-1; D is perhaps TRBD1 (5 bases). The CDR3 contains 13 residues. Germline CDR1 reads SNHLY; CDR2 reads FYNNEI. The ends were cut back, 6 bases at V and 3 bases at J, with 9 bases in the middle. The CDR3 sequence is CASRGPNYNEQFF. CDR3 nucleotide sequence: TGTGCCAGCAGGGGGCCCAACTACAATGAGCAGTTCTTC.

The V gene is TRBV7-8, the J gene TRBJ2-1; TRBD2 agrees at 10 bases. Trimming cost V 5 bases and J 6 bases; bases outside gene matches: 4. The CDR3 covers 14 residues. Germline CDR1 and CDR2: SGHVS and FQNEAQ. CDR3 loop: CASSVGLASNEQFF. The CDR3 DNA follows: TGTGCCAGCAGCGTGGGACTAGCGAGCAATGAGCAGTTCTTC.

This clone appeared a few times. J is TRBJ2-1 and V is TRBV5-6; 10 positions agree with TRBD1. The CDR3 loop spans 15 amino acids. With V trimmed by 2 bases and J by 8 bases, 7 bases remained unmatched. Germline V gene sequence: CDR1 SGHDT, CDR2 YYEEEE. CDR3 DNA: TGTGCCAGCAGCTTCCCGGACAGGGGGTCCCATGAGCAGTTCTTC. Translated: CASSFPDRGSHEQFF.

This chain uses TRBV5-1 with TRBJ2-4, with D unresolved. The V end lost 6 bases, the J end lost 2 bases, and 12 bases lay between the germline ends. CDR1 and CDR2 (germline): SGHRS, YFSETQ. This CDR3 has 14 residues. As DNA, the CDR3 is TGCGCCAGCAAACCTGAGCTGCCCAAAAACATTCAGTACTTC. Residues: CASKPELPKNIQYF. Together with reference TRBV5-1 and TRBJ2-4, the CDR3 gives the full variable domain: KAGVTQTPRYLIKTRGQQVTLSCSPISGHRSVSWYQQTPGQGLQFLFEYFSETQRNKGNFPGRFSGRQFSNSRSEMNVSTLELGDSALYLCASKPELPKNIQYFGAGTRLSVL.

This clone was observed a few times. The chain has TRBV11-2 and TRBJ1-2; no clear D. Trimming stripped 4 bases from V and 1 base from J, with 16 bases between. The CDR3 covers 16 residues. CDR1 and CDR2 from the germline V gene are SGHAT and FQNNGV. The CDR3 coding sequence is TGTGCCAGCAGCTGGGAGCGGGTCCCGATTAACTATGGCTACACCTTC. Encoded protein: CASSWERVPINYGYTF.

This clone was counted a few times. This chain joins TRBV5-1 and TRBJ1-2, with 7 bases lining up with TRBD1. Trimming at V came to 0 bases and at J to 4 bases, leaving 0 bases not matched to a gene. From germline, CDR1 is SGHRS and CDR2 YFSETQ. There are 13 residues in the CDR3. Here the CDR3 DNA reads TGCGCCAGCAGCTTGGGGGACAGCTATGGCTACACCTTC. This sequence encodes CASSLGDSYGYTF.

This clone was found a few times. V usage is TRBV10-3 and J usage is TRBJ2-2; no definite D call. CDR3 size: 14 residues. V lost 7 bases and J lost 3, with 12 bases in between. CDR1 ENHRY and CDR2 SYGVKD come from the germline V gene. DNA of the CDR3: TGTGCCATCAAATACTCTCCGGACACCGGGGAGCTGTTTTTT. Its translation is CAIKYSPDTGELFF.

CDR3 DNA: TGTGCCAGCCAGGGGTTAGAAAAACTGTTTTTT. Translation gives CASQGLEKLFF. The chain combines TRBV28 with TRBJ1-4; D is possibly TRBD1 (6 bases). CDR1 is MDHEN and CDR2 is SYDVKM in the germline V gene. The CDR3 extends over 11 amino acids. V lost 8 bases and J lost 8, with 9 bases in between.

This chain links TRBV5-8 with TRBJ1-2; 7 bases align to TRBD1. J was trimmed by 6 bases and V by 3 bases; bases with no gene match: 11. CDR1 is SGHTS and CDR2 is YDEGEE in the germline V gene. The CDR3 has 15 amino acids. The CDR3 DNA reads TGTGCCAGCAGCTCGAAAAACAGGGGAGTAAATGGCTACACCTTC. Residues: CASSSKNRGVNGYTF.

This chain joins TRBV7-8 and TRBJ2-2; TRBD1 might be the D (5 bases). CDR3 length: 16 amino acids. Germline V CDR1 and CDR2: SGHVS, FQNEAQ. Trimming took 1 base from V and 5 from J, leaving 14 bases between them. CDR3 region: CASSLGGGTGTGELFF. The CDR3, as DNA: TGTGCCAGCAGCTTAGGGGGCGGAACCGGGACCGGGGAGCTGTTTTTT.

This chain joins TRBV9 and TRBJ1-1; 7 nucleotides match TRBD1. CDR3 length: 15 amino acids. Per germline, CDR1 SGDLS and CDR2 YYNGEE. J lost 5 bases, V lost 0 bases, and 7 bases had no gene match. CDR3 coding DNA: TGTGCCAGCAGCGTAGTGGGACAGAGCAGTACTGAAGCTTTCTTT. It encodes CASSVVGQSSTEAFF. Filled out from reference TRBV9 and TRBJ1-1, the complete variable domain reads DSGVTQTPKHLITATGQRVTLRCSPRSGDLSVYWYQQSLDQGLQFLIQYYNGEERAKGNILERFSAQQFPDLHSELNLSSLELGDSALYFCASSVVGQSSTEAFFGQGTRLTVV.

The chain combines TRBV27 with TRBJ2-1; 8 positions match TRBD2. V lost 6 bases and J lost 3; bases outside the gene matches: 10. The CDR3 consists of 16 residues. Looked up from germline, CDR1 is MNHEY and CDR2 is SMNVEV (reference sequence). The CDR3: CASSQSGSGFYNEQFF. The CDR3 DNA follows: TGTGCCAGCAGCCAGAGCGGGAGTGGGTTCTACAATGAGCAGTTCTTC.

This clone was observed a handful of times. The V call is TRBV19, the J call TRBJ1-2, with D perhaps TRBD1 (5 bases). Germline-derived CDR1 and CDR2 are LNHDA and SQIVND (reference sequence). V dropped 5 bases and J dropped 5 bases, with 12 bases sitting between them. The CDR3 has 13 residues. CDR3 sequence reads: CASSQGPGYGYTF. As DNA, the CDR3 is TGTGCCAGTAGTCAGGGTCCCGGATATGGCTACACCTTC.

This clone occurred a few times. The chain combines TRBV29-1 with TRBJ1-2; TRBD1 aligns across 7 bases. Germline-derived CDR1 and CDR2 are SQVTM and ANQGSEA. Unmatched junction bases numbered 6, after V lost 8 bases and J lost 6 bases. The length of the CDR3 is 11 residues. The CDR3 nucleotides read TGCAGCTACCGCCAGGGGGATGGCTACACCTTC. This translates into CSYRQGDGYTF. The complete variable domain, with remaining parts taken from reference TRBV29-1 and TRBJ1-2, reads SAVISQKPSRDICQRGTSLTIQCQVDSQVTMMFWYRQQPGQSLTLIATANQGSEATYESGFVIDKFPISRPNLTFSTLTVSNMSPEDSSIYLCSYRQGDGYTFGSGTRLTVV.

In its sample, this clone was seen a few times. CDR3 nucleotides: TGTGCCAGCAGTTACACTGGACACAGCTCCTACAATGAGCAGTTCTTC. Amino acid sequence: CASSYTGHSSYNEQFF. The chain is built from TRBV6-6 and TRBJ2-1; tentative D call: TRBD1 (5 bases). CDR1 MNHNY and CDR2 SVGAGI come from the germline V gene (reference sequence). This CDR3 region has 16 residues. With 2 bases removed from V and 0 bases from J, the gap between germline ends came to 11 bases.

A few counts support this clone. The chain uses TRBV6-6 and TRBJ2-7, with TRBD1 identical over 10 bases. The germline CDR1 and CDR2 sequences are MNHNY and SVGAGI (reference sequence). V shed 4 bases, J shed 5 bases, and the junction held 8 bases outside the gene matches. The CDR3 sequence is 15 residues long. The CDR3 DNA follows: TGTGCCAGCAGTTCTATGGGACAGGGGTTCCACGAGCAGTACTTC. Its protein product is CASSSMGQGFHEQYF.

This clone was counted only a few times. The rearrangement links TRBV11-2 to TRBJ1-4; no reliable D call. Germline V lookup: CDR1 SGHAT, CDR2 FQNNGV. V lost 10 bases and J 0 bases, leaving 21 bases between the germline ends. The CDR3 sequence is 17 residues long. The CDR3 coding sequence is TGTGCCACCAAGGCGGGCGCTCACCTTGCAACTAATGAAAAACTGTTTTTT. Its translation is CATKAGAHLATNEKLFF.

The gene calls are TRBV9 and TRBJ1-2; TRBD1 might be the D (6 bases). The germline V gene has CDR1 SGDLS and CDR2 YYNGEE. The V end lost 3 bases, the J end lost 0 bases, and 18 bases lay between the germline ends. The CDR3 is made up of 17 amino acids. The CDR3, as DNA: TGTGCCAGCAGCGCCCTCGGACAGAGCCGTGCTAACTATGGCTACACCTTC. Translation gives CASSALGQSRANYGYTF.